A single sample is the source of the 8 T cell receptor beta chains below, sequenced in a study of beta chain features in type 1 diabetes. The whole isolated RNA underwent reverse transcription, so sequencing captured expressed TCRB transcripts. Profiled with immunoSEQ multiplex PCR; TCRdb holds only in-frame clones, not every one. Here the sample spans a few hundred thousand clones, about a tenth being singletons. Material: central memory CD4+ T cells from blood. These receptors came from a man between 18 and 29 years old in good health.

This rearrangement joins TRBV19 to TRBJ1-1; D is undetermined. Germline V lookup: CDR1 LNHDA, CDR2 SQIVND (reference sequence). The CDR3 runs to 13 residues. V lost 7 bases, J lost 6 bases, and 15 bases lay in between. CDR3 sequence: CASNPDPYSEAFF. The CDR3 DNA follows: TGTGCCAGTAACCCCGACCCGTATTCTGAAGCTTTCTTT.

The rearrangement links TRBV7-7 to TRBJ2-3; no clear D. The CDR3 contains 14 residues. Trimming left V 5 bases short and J 3 bases short, with 12 bases between. Germline loops: CDR1 SSHAT, CDR2 FNYEAQ (reference sequence). For the CDR3, the DNA is TGTGCCAGCAGCCCGCAATTGGATACAGATACGCAGTATTTT. This sequence encodes CASSPQLDTDTQYF.

The chain uses TRBV6-5 and TRBJ2-7, with TRBD1 identical over 7 bases. The V and J ends lost 5 bases and 5 bases, in that order; junction bases with no gene match: 9. Germline V gene data show CDR1 as MNHEY and CDR2 as SVGAGI. CDR3 size: 14 residues. The CDR3 loop is CASSARQGAHEQYF. DNA of the CDR3: TGTGCCAGCAGTGCTCGACAGGGAGCCCACGAGCAGTACTTC.

This clone was picked up many times. The sample holds other DNA sequences that translate to the same CDR3. This rearrangement joins TRBV18 to TRBJ2-7; 7 nucleotides agree with TRBD1. The V and J ends lost 3 bases and 2 bases, in that order; junction bases with no gene match: 4. CDR1 and CDR2 from the germline V gene are KGHSH and LQKENI. This CDR3 is built from 14 residues. CDR3 in amino acids: CASSPEGATYEQYF. The CDR3 nucleotides are TGTGCCAGCTCACCTGAGGGGGCAACCTACGAGCAGTACTTC.

The gene calls are TRBV6-5 and TRBJ2-1; D unclear. The germline CDR1 and CDR2 sequences are MNHEY and SVGAGI. V was trimmed by 0 bases and J by 0 bases, leaving 9 bases between them. The CDR3 covers 16 residues. DNA for the CDR3: TGTGCCAGCAGTTACTCGCTAGAAAACTCCTACAATGAGCAGTTCTTC. Protein product: CASSYSLENSYNEQFF.

This clone was recorded many times. This chain joins TRBV11-3 and TRBJ2-1, with 9 positions matching TRBD2. The V and J ends lost 5 bases and 13 bases, in that order; junction bases with no gene match: 9. This CDR3 has 13 residues. Germline lookup yields CDR1 SGHNT and CDR2 YENEEA. For the CDR3, the DNA is TGTGCCAGCAGCCTACTGCCGGGACTAGCCCAGTTCTTC. Translation gives CASSLLPGLAQFF.

This clone showed up just a few times. The chain has TRBV5-1 and TRBJ2-7; TRBD1 aligns across 7 bases. The CDR3 totals 13 residues. With 4 bases clipped from V and 2 bases from J, the junction kept 3 bases outside the gene matches. The germline CDR1 and CDR2 sequences are SGHRS and YFSETQ. The CDR3 DNA reads TGCGCCAGCAGCCGAACAGGGGCCTACGAGCAGTACTTC. Translated: CASSRTGAYEQYF.

This clone was detected a few times. The chain employs TRBV7-9 and TRBJ2-4; a weak D match, TRBD1 (6 bases). The CDR3 spans 16 residues. Trimming removed 5 bases from V and 0 bases from J, with 14 bases in between. Germline CDR1 reads SEHNR; CDR2 reads FQNEAQ (reference sequence). The CDR3 DNA follows: TGTGCCAGCAGCACTTCGGACAGACTAGCCAAAAACATTCAGTACTTC. Amino acids: CASSTSDRLAKNIQYF.